A selection of T cell receptor beta chains follows, all from one sample in a study of CD8+ T cells in alopecia areata. Clones were sequenced by immunoSEQ multiplex PCR, and TCRdb holds only the in-frame ones, with some missing. This sample yields around 190,000 clones, of which about three fifths are seen a single time; approximately 1% belongs to the top ten. Sample: CD4+ T cells sorted from blood, taken at week 24, from a patient treated with tofacitinib. The origin of the receptors is a human donor with alopecia areata. CDR3s include the opening cysteine and the closing phenylalanine or tryptophan. D genes are given only for firm matches. Clone size is shown for a subset of rows, as once, few, many or a class of expanded clone.

j_gene,d_gene,abundance,v_gene,CDR3nt,CDR3aa
TRBJ2-1,NA,NA,TRBV7-9,TGTGCCAGCAGCGGACATAGGGCGAATGAGCAGTTCTTC,CASSGHRANEQFF
TRBJ2-6,NA,NA,TRBV29-1,TGCAGCGTTGCCAGGGCCAACGTCCTGACTTTC,CSVARANVLTF
TRBJ1-1,NA,NA,TRBV30,TGTGCCTGGACCCAATCGGGGGGAACTGAAGCTTTCTTT,CAWTQSGGTEAFF
TRBJ1-5,TRBD1,NA,TRBV6-6,TGTGCCAGCCGTAGTACAGGGGGCGGGAGCAATCAGCCCCAGCATTTT,CASRSTGGGSNQPQHF
TRBJ1-6,NA,NA,TRBV19,TGTGCCAGCGCGAACCAGGTTGGGAATTCACCCCTCCACTTT,CASANQVGNSPLHF
TRBJ2-5,NA,NA,TRBV6-1,TGTGCCAGCAGTAGACAGGAAGAGACCCAGTACTTC,CASSRQEETQYF
TRBJ2-7,NA,NA,TRBV5-6,TGTGCCAGCAGCCGAAGGGAATACGAGCAGTACTTC,CASSRREYEQYF
TRBJ2-7,NA,few,TRBV7-2,TGTGCCAGCAGCTTAGAGGCGACGTACGAGCAGTACTTC,CASSLEATYEQYF
TRBJ2-1,NA,few,TRBV10-3,TGTGCCATCAGTGAAGGAGGGGGGGGGCCCCGGAATGAGCAGTTCTTC,CAISEGGGGPRNEQFF
TRBJ2-3,NA,NA,TRBV9,TGTGCCAGCAGCGTAGACTGGGGGTCCACAGATACGCAGTATTTT,CASSVDWGSTDTQYF
TRBJ1-2,NA,NA,TRBV29-1,TGCAGCGTTGACTTCCTGGGGCGTCGGAACTATGGCTACACCTTC,CSVDFLGRRNYGYTF
TRBJ1-2,TRBD1,NA,TRBV10-3,TGTGCCATCAGTGATGGACAGGGGCGCAGCTACACCTTC,CAISDGQGRSYTF
TRBJ2-7,NA,NA,TRBV27,TGTGCCAGCAGGGGACTCACCTCGGTCAGGGACGAGCAGTACTTC,CASRGLTSVRDEQYF
TRBJ1-2,NA,NA,TRBV9,TGTGCCAGCAGCGTAGAAGGGGGTTTTCATGGCTACACCTTC,CASSVEGGFHGYTF
TRBJ2-1,NA,few,TRBV29-1,TGCAGCGGGACCAGGGGTAATGAGCAGTTCTTC,CSGTRGNEQFF
TRBJ1-5,TRBD1,NA,TRBV2,TGTGCCAGCAGTGGGACAGGGGATCAGCCCCAGCATTTT,CASSGTGDQPQHF
TRBJ2-3,NA,few,TRBV29-1,TGCAGCGTTGCAATGGGGGGATCAGATACGCAGTATTTT,CSVAMGGSDTQYF
TRBJ2-1,TRBD2,NA,TRBV5-1,TGCGCCAGCAGGCGCGGGGGAGGTAATGAGCAGTTCTTC,CASRRGGGNEQFF
TRBJ2-2,NA,NA,TRBV2,TGTGCCAGCACCCTACAATCATTGAACACCGGGGAGCTGTTTTTT,CASTLQSLNTGELFF
TRBJ2-2,NA,once,TRBV30,TGTGCCTGGAGGCTACAGGGTCCCGGGGAGCTGTTTTTT,CAWRLQGPGELFF
TRBJ2-6,NA,NA,TRBV29-1,TGCAGCGTTGCGCCCTCTGGGGCCAACGTCCTGACTTTC,CSVAPSGANVLTF
TRBJ2-5,NA,NA,TRBV10-1,TGCGCCAGCAACAGCGATACCCAAGAGACCCAGTACTTC,CASNSDTQETQYF
TRBJ2-2,NA,NA,TRBV5-1,TGCGCCAGCAAACCCGAAAACACCGGGGAGCTGTTTTTT,CASKPENTGELFF
TRBJ2-7,NA,NA,TRBV9,TGTGCCAGCAGCGCGGGGACGACAGAGATGAGCTCCTACGAGCAGTACTTC,CASSAGTTEMSSYEQYF
TRBJ2-4,NA,NA,TRBV10-3,TGTGCCACAGGGGCGGAAGCTCTAGCCAAAAACATTCAGTACTTC,CATGAEALAKNIQYF
TRBJ2-2,NA,NA,TRBV30,TGTGCCTGGAGTGTACGTGGGGGCGGTATCACCGGGGAGCTGTTTTTT,CAWSVRGGGITGELFF
TRBJ2-2,NA,NA,TRBV2,TGTGCCAGCAGTGAGTCGGGGACCGCAGGGGAGCTGTTTTTT,CASSESGTAGELFF
TRBJ1-2,NA,NA,TRBV29-1,TGCAGCGCCTGGGACCCGAGGGGCTACACCTTC,CSAWDPRGYTF
TRBJ1-2,NA,NA,TRBV25-1,TGTGCCAGCAGTGCAGCGGGAGGAGGTCACTATGGCTACACCTTC,CASSAAGGGHYGYTF
TRBJ2-1,NA,few,TRBV20-1,TGCAGTGCTAGCTACAATGAGCAGTTCTTC,CSASYNEQFF
TRBJ2-1,NA,NA,TRBV5-6,TGTGCCAGCAGCCCTGGACCGGGCCTTCTCAACAATGAGCAGTTCTTC,CASSPGPGLLNNEQFF
TRBJ1-1,NA,NA,TRBV2,TGTGCCAGCACCGGACTGATGAACACTGAAGCTTTCTTT,CASTGLMNTEAFF
TRBJ2-3,NA,NA,TRBV25-1,TGTGCCAGCAGTGACATCACAGATACGCAGTATTTT,CASSDITDTQYF
TRBJ1-5,NA,once,TRBV2,TGTGCCAGCAGCGGAGAGAACAATCAGCCCCAGCATTTT,CASSGENNQPQHF
TRBJ2-1,TRBD2,NA,TRBV29-1,TGCAGCGTTGAAGGGGGGGGTATATACAATGAGCAGTTCTTC,CSVEGGGIYNEQFF
TRBJ1-2,NA,NA,TRBV30,TGTGCCTGGAGCCCCCTCAGGGACTCCGGTGGCTACACCTTC,CAWSPLRDSGGYTF
TRBJ2-3,TRBD2,few,TRBV6-1,TGTGCCAGCAGTGGACCTAGCGGGGGGAAGAGCACAGATACGCAGTATTTT,CASSGPSGGKSTDTQYF
TRBJ1-1,NA,NA,TRBV7-2,TGTGCCAGCAGCCCTCAGGTTAACACTGAAGCTTTCTTT,CASSPQVNTEAFF
TRBJ2-5,NA,NA,TRBV25-1,TGTGCCAGCAGTGCCCAGGGGGGGAGAGAGACCCAGTACTTC,CASSAQGGRETQYF
TRBJ1-1,NA,few,TRBV14,TGTGCCAGCAGCCATGGACGGGAAGCTTTCTTT,CASSHGREAFF
TRBJ2-7,TRBD1,NA,TRBV2,TGTGCCAGCAGTACCCAGGGGGCCTCTTCCTACGAGCAGTACTTC,CASSTQGASSYEQYF
TRBJ2-1,TRBD2,NA,TRBV2,TGTGCCAGCAGTCCCAGACTAGCGATCTCCTACAATGAGCAGTTCTTC,CASSPRLAISYNEQFF
TRBJ2-5,NA,NA,TRBV25-1,TGTGCCAGCAGTGAATCTTTAACAGGGAGTCGAGAGACCCAGTACTTC,CASSESLTGSRETQYF
TRBJ1-4,NA,many,TRBV27,TGTGCCAGCAGTTTATCATCGGGAGTGGGGGATGAAAAACTGTTTTTT,CASSLSSGVGDEKLFF
TRBJ1-5,NA,NA,TRBV30,TGTGCCTGGTCGACAGCTAGCAATCAGCCCCAGCATTTT,CAWSTASNQPQHF
TRBJ2-1,NA,NA,TRBV5-1,TGCGCCAGCAGCTTGGAGCGGAACCACAATGAGCAGTTCTTC,CASSLERNHNEQFF
TRBJ2-5,NA,few,TRBV7-2,TGTGCCAGCAGCTTATCCGCGGGCATCGAGACCCAGTACTTC,CASSLSAGIETQYF
TRBJ2-6,NA,few,TRBV10-3,TGTGCCATCAGTGACGGCGGAGCGGGGGCCAACGTCCTGACTTTC,CAISDGGAGANVLTF
TRBJ1-1,NA,NA,TRBV5-1,TGCGCCAGCAGCTTGGGTGGGGGACTCACTGAAGCTTTCTTT,CASSLGGGLTEAFF
TRBJ1-2,NA,NA,TRBV29-1,TGCAGCGTTGAGAGACTGGCCTATGGCTACACCTTC,CSVERLAYGYTF
TRBJ1-6,TRBD1,NA,TRBV9,TGTGCCAGCAGCGCCCGGCCGGGACAGGGAGATTCACCCCTCCACTTT,CASSARPGQGDSPLHF
TRBJ1-1,TRBD1,NA,TRBV2,TGTGCCAGCAGTAAGACAGGGGGAGACACTGAAGCTTTCTTT,CASSKTGGDTEAFF
TRBJ1-1,TRBD1,NA,TRBV10-2,TGCGCCAGCAACAACAGGGGATTCGGGACTGAAGCTTTCTTT,CASNNRGFGTEAFF
TRBJ2-1,TRBD2,NA,TRBV2,TGTGCCAGCAAGGTCCTAGCGGGGGGCAATGAGCAGTTCTTC,CASKVLAGGNEQFF
TRBJ1-2,TRBD1,NA,TRBV30,TGTGCCTGGAGTCCCAGGGGGCGCGGGGGTGGCTACACCTTC,CAWSPRGRGGGYTF
TRBJ1-1,NA,NA,TRBV2,TGTGCCAGCAGTGAAGAAGGGGACACTCGAGAAGCTTTCTTT,CASSEEGDTREAFF
TRBJ1-1,NA,few,TRBV7-6,TGTGCCAGCAGCCCGGAGGACAGATTAAGAGGGAACACTGAAGCTTTCTTT,CASSPEDRLRGNTEAFF
TRBJ2-2,TRBD2,once,TRBV5-1,TGCGCCAGCAGCCTCCTGACTAGCATTGCCGGGGAGCTGTTTTTT,CASSLLTSIAGELFF
TRBJ1-2,NA,once,TRBV4-3,TGCGCCAGCAGCCGAGGGGAAGGGGGATATGGCTACACCTTC,CASSRGEGGYGYTF
TRBJ2-3,NA,NA,TRBV25-1,TGTGCCAGCAGAGAGTTAGATACGCAGTATTTT,CASRELDTQYF